What follows are 23 T cell receptor beta chains derived from one specimen sequenced in a study of tumor-infiltrating lymphocytes in primary liver carcinoma. Extraction of RNA together with DNA used roughly 19-32 mg of unsorted bulk tissue. Starting material of about 480 ng total RNA yielded TCR beta cDNA via a constant-region primer. Sequencing libraries for TCR beta derived from three nested multiplex PCR rounds that used slightly modified ARM-PCR. The study ran its first two PCR rounds for around 10 cycles each, using TRBV1-TRBV30 forward primers and a C-beta reverse primer. TCRdb re-called the multiplex PCR reads through MiXCR, storing one row per CDR3 protein. The table records 100,000 or so distinct CDR3 sequences, around 73% of them present only once. Source material: liver tumor tissue from sampling region 2. As for subset: tumor region T2, inferior pole. Every receptor here comes from a woman aged 60 to 75 with primary liver carcinoma and hepatitis B virus infection.

This clonotype was counted once. A read error is possible here, since a much larger clone lies one base away. This CDR3 is missing its conserved last phenylalanine or tryptophan, likely due to a read error. The rearrangement links TRBV5-4 to TRBJ2-5, with TRBD1 matching over 10 bases. There are 15 residues in the CDR3. From germline, CDR1 is SGHNT and CDR2 YYREEE (reference sequence). The trim removed 4 bases at V and 4 bases at J, leaving 7 bases unmatched. CDR3 nucleotide sequence: TGTGCCAGCAGCACTCCGACAGGGGGCATAGAGACCCAGTACTCC. Translated, it gives CASSTPTGGIETQYS.

This clonotype is classed as large. The chain has TRBV11-2 and TRBJ1-1, with D unresolved. Germline V gives CDR1 SGHAT, CDR2 FQNNGV. The CDR3 loop spans 13 amino acids. V gave up 2 bases and J gave up 1 base, with 5 bases separating them. The CDR3 coding sequence is TGTGCCAGCAGCTTACTTGGGAACACTGAAGCTTTCTTT. Residues: CASSLLGNTEAFF. The full variable domain, its missing parts supplied by reference TRBV11-2 and TRBJ1-1, is EAGVAQSPRYKIIEKRQSVAFWCNPISGHATLYWYQQILGQGPKLLIQFQNNGVVDDSQLPKDRFSAERLKGVDSTLKIQPAKLEDSAVYLCASSLLGNTEAFFGQGTRLTVV.

With respect to this clonotype: The junction differs from germline at one of its ends, possibly a read error. This rearrangement joins TRBV4-2 to TRBJ2-7; no clear D. The CDR3 sequence is 15 residues long. The germline CDR1 and CDR2 sequences are LGHNA and YNFKEQ. The CDR3, as DNA: TGTGGCAGCAGCCAAGAGGATAGCCACTCCAACGAGCAGTACTTC. This translates into CGSSQEDSHSNEQYF.

This clonotype showed up just a few times. Being one base from a much bigger clone, this may be a read error. The V gene is TRBV5-4, the J gene TRBJ2-3; 10 nucleotides agree with TRBD1. Germline trimming cut 4 bases from V and 5 bases from J; bases unmatched to any gene: 7. Germline V gene sequence: CDR1 SGHNT, CDR2 YYREEE (reference sequence). This CDR3 spans 15 amino acids. The CDR3 DNA reads as TGTGCCAGCAGCCTGGGACAGGGGAGTGTAGATACGCAGTATTTT. It encodes CASSLGQGSVDTQYF.

As concerns this clonotype: A junction end diverges from the germline sequence, so it may reflect a read error. V gene TRBV4-1 combines with J gene TRBJ2-3, with D perhaps matching TRBD2 (8 bases). The CDR3 runs 15 residues. Per germline, CDR1 MGHRA and CDR2 YSYEKL. CDR3 nucleotides: TGCGCCACCAGCTACTACGGGAGGGACAGTGATACGCGGTATTTT. Its translation: CATSYYGRDSDTRYF.

This clonotype was seen once. It is likely a read error, because the conserved phenylalanine at the end of the CDR3 is missing. V and J are TRBV11-2 and TRBJ2-1, with 9 bases identical to TRBD1. The CDR3 has 17 residues. Per germline, CDR1 SGHAT and CDR2 FQNNGV. The CDR3: CASILTYGQGYRGEQFL. CDR3 DNA sequence: TGTGCCAGCATCTTAACCTACGGACAGGGGTACAGGGGTGAGCAGTTCTTA.

V and J are TRBV11-2 and TRBJ1-1; D not certain. The CDR3 is made up of 15 amino acids. Germline CDR1 is SGHAT and CDR2 is FQNNGV. V shed 6 bases and J shed 4 bases, with 18 bases lying between them. The CDR3 bases are TGTGCCAGCAGATTGGATCCTTCAATGAGCACTGAAGCTTTCTTT. It encodes CASRLDPSMSTEAFF.

With regard to this clonotype: Without the conserved terminal phenylalanine or tryptophan, this CDR3 likely stems from a read error. The limits of the CDR3 on the DNA are not certain, so only TCRdb's listed CDR3 is given. Here the CDR3 reads CASSLRQGGNTIFC. The chain links TRBV12-3 or TRBV12-4 to TRBJ1-3; the table calls TRBD1, which could not be checked here. Inclusive of both ends, the CDR3 amounts to 14 amino acids.

Comment on this clonotype: The junction shows a germline mismatch at one end, possibly a read error. The J gene is TRBJ1-1, the V gene TRBV6-5, with D possibly TRBD1 on 5 matching bases. Per the germline V gene, CDR1 is MNHEY and CDR2 is SVGAGI. The CDR3 has 15 amino acids. The chain's CDR3 is CAISYLGAVTTEAFF. The DNA for the CDR3 is TGTGCCATCAGTTACTTAGGGGCAGTGACCACTGAAGCTTTCTTT.

Turning to this clonotype: A read error may account for a junction end that differs from germline. The rearrangement joins TRBV6-6 to TRBJ1-6; D is uncertain. Germline V gene sequence: CDR1 MNHNY, CDR2 SVGAGI (reference sequence). The CDR3 has 19 amino acids. The CDR3 loop is CASSYGFGVTDTYNSPFHF. As DNA, the CDR3 is TGTGCCAGCAGTTACGGTTTCGGAGTCACAGATACCTATAATTCACCCTTCCACTTT.

Remarks on this clonotype: A much larger clone sits a single nucleotide away, making a read error possible. This sequence joins TRBV5-6 and TRBJ2-3, with no clear D. CDR1 and CDR2 (germline): SGHDT, YYEEEE. The CDR3 spans 15 residues. The CDR3 nucleotides are TGTGTCAGCAGCTTGTACGGTAGGGCGTTGGATACGCAGTATTTT. Its protein product is CVSSLYGRALDTQYF.

Ten or more counts support this clonotype. V usage is TRBV21-1 and J usage is TRBJ2-2; the table's D call, TRBD2, was not checked against the DNA. TRBV21-1 is deemed a pseudogene. The CDR3 is 14 amino acids. The CDR3, as DNA: TGTGCCAGCAGCAAAGGAGGGGAGGCCGGGGAGCTGTTTTTT. Translated, it gives CASSKGGEAGELFF.

This clonotype was counted many times. The rearrangement links TRBV12-3 or TRBV12-4 to TRBJ2-2; 7 bases are a match to TRBD2. The CDR3 is 14 residues long. The ends lost 3 bases at V and 5 bases at J; junction bases unmatched: 3. The CDR3 region has the DNA TGTGCCAGCAGTTTGCGGGAGAAGACCGGGGAGCTGTTTTTT. It yields the protein CASSLREKTGELFF.

In this sample, this clonotype turned up a few times. Relative to the germline gene, one junction end is altered; a read error may explain this. The chain recombines TRBV12-3 or TRBV12-4 with TRBJ1-6, with 9 positions matching TRBD1. This CDR3 region has 15 residues. As DNA, the CDR3 is TGTGCCAGCAGTCGTCGACAGGGGGGGAATTCATCCCTCCACTTT. This sequence encodes CASSRRQGGNSSLHF.

As to this clonotype: A much larger clonotype is one base distant, so this may be a read error. The V call is TRBV12-3 or TRBV12-4, the J call TRBJ2-5; D is ambiguous. Trimming removed 5 bases at V and 5 bases at J, with 12 bases between. The CDR3 extends over 13 amino acids. For the CDR3, the DNA is TGTGCCAGCAGTCCTCGGCTGGAGGAGACCCAGTACTTC. This translates into CASSPRLEETQYF.

This sequence joins TRBV11-1 and TRBJ2-1, with D perhaps TRBD2 (5 bases). This CDR3 spans 16 amino acids. V was cut by 6 bases and J by 7 bases, with 22 bases left in between. Germline loops: CDR1 SGHAT, CDR2 FQDESV (reference sequence). In nucleotides, the CDR3 is TGTGCCAGCAGTCATACCGCCAGCCAAACGGGGAATGAGCAGTTCTTC. Translated, it gives CASSHTASQTGNEQFF.

For this clonotype: A read error may account for a junction end that differs from germline. The rearrangement links TRBV11-2 to TRBJ2-7, with 13 nucleotides matching TRBD2. This CDR3 comprises 20 residues. Germline values: CDR1 SGHAT, CDR2 FQNNGV. The DNA of the CDR3 is TGTGCCAGCAGTGCCATTTCCCGACTAGCGGGAGGACAGAAACCCTACGACCAGTATTTC. It is translated as CASSAISRLAGGQKPYDQYF.

The chain employs TRBV11-1 and TRBJ2-2; D not resolved. CDR3 length: 17 amino acids. CDR1 is SGHAT, CDR2 FQDESV, per germline (reference sequence). Trimming pared 11 bases from V and 2 bases from J, leaving 24 bases between. CDR3 sequence reads: CARGAWPFLVNTGELFF. DNA for the CDR3: TGTGCCCGCGGCGCCTGGCCATTCCTAGTTAACACCGGGGAGCTGTTTTTT.

This clonotype was seen only a few times. The V call is TRBV7-2, the J call TRBJ2-1, with D possibly being TRBD2 (6 bases). Trimming left V 5 bases short and J 6 bases short, with 17 bases between. This CDR3 contains 15 residues. Germline assignment: CDR1 SGHTA and CDR2 FQGNSA. The CDR3 DNA reads as TGTGCCAGCAGCCGTGCCCTAGCGAGCAGCAATGAGCAGTTCTTC. This gives the protein CASSRALASSNEQFF.

This clonotype was observed many times. The genes are TRBV7-9 and TRBJ1-1; no reliable D call. From germline, CDR1 is SEHNR and CDR2 FQNEAQ (reference sequence). V was cut by 1 base and J by 1 base, with 4 bases left in between. The CDR3 covers 13 residues. The CDR3 loop is CASSLGANTEAFF. Written as DNA, the CDR3 is TGTGCCAGCAGCTTAGGTGCGAACACTGAAGCTTTCTTT.

This clonotype was observed a handful of times. This chain uses TRBV5-1 with TRBJ2-7, with D possibly TRBD1 on 6 matching bases. Germline CDR1 SGHRS, CDR2 YFSETQ. This CDR3 comprises 14 residues. Trimming left V 0 bases short and J 6 bases short, with 13 bases between. The CDR3, as DNA: TGCGCCAGCAGCTTGGTCAGGGGAGCTGGCGAGCAGTACTTC. Residues: CASSLVRGAGEQYF.

In this sample, this clonotype turned up many times. This chain connects TRBV10-3 to TRBJ2-7; weak D call: TRBD2 (6 bases). Germline V gene sequence: CDR1 ENHRY, CDR2 SYGVKD. CDR3 size: 15 residues. V lost 6 bases, J lost 0 bases, and 15 bases lay in between. The CDR3 region is CAISDYVEGSYEQYF. The CDR3, as DNA: TGTGCCATCAGCGATTACGTGGAGGGCTCCTACGAGCAGTACTTC.

In regard to this clonotype: Since a much larger clone is just one base distant, this may be a read error. The chain combines TRBV12-3 or TRBV12-4 with TRBJ2-1, with 13 bases matching TRBD2. The better agreement between TRBJ2-7 and the DNA end casts doubt on the J call. This CDR3 is 15 amino acids long. The CDR3 region is CASSRRTSGSNEQYF. CDR3 DNA: TGTGCCAGCAGTCGCCGGACTAGCGGGAGCAATGAGCAGTACTTC.